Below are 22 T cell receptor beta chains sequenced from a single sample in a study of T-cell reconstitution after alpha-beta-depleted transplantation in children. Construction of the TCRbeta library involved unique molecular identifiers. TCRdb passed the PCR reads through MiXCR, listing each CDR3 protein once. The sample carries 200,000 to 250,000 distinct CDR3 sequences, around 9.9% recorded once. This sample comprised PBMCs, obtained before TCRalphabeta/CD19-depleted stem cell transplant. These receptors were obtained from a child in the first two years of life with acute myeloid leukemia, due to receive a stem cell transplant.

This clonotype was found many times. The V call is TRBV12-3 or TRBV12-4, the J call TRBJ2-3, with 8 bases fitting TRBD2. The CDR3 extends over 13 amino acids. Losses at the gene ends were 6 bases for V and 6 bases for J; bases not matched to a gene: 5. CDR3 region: CASRIERGDTQYF. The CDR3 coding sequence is TGTGCCAGCAGGATAGAGCGGGGGGATACGCAGTATTTT.

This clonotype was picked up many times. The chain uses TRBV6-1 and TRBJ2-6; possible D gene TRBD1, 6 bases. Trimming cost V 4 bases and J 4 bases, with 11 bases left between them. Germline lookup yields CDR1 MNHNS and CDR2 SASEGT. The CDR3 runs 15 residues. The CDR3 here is CASSVTGLGANVLTF. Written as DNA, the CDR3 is TGTGCCAGCAGTGTGACAGGTCTGGGGGCCAACGTCCTGACTTTC.

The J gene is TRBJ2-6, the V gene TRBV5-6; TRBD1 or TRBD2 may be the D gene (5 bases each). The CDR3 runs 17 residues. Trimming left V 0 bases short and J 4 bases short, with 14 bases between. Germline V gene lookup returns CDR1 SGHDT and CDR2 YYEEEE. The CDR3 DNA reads TGTGCCAGCAGCTTGGTATCGGGGCTCGGGGGGGCCAACGTCCTGACTTTC. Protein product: CASSLVSGLGGANVLTF.

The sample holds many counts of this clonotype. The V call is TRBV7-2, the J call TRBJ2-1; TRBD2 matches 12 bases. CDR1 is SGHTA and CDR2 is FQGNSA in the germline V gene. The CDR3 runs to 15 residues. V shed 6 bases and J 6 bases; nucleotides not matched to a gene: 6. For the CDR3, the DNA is TGTGCCAGCAGACCTCCGGGACTAGCGGGCAATGAGCAGTTCTTC. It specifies CASRPPGLAGNEQFF.

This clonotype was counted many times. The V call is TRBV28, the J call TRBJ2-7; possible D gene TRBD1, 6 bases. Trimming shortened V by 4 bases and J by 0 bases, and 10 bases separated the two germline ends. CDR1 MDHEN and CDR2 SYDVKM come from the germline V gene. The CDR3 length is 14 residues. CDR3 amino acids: CASSSQGHSYEQYF. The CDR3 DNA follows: TGTGCCAGCAGTTCCCAGGGGCACTCCTACGAGCAGTACTTC.

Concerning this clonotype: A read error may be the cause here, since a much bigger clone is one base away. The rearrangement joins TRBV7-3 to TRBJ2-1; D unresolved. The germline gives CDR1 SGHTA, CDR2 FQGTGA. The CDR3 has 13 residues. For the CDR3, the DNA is TGTGCCAGCAGCTTAATGCGTGACGATGAGCGGTTCTTC. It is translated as CASSLMRDDERFF.

The DNA of the CDR3 is TGCGCCAGCAGCTCCATGTACGAGCAGTACTTC. It encodes CASSSMYEQYF. The chain links TRBV5-1 to TRBJ2-7; D unclear. Per germline, CDR1 SGHRS and CDR2 YFSETQ. Deletions cut 3 bases from V and 4 bases from J, with 5 bases between. CDR3 length: 11 amino acids.

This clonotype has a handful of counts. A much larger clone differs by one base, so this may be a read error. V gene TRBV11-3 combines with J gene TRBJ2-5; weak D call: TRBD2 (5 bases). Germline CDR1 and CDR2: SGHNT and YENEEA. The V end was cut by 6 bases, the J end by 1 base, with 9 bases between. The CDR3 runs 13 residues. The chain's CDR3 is CASRVGGQETQYF. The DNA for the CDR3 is TGTGCCAGCAGAGTAGGAGGCCAAGAGACCCAGTACTTC.

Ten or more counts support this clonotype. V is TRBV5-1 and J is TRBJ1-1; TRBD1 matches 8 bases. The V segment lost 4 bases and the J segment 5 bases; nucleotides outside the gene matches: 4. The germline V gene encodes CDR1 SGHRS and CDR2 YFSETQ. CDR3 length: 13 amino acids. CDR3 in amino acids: CASSAGQGTEAFF. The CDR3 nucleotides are TGCGCCAGCAGCGCCGGACAGGGAACTGAAGCTTTCTTT.

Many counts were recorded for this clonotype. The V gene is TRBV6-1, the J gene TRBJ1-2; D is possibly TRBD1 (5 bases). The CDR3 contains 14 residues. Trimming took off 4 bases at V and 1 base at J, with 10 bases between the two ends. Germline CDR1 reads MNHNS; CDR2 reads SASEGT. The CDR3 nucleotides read TGTGCCAGCAGTGCTGACAGTCGTAACTATGGCTACACCTTC. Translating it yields CASSADSRNYGYTF.

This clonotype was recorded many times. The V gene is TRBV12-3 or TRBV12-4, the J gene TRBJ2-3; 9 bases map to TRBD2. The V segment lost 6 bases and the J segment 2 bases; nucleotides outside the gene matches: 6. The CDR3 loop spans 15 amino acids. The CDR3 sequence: CASRVAGALTDTQYF. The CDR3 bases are TGTGCCAGCAGGGTAGCGGGAGCACTCACAGATACGCAGTATTTT.

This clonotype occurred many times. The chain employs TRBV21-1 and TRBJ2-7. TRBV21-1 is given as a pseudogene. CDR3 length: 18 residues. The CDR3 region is CASSLQTGSSDASYEQYF. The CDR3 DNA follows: TGTGCCAGCAGCCTACAAACTGGATCCAGCGATGCCTCCTACGAGCAGTACTTC.

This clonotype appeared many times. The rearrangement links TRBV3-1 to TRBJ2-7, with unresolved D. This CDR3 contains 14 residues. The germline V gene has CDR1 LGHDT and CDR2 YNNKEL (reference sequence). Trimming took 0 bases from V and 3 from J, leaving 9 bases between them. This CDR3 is CASSQDAGRYEQYF. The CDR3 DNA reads TGTGCCAGCAGCCAAGATGCCGGACGCTACGAGCAGTACTTC.

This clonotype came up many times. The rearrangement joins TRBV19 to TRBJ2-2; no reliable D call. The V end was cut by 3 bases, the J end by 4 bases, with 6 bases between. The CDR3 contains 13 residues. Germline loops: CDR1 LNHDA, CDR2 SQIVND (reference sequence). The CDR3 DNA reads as TGTGCCAGTAGTATGATGGTCACCGGGGAGCTGTTTTTT. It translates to CASSMMVTGELFF.

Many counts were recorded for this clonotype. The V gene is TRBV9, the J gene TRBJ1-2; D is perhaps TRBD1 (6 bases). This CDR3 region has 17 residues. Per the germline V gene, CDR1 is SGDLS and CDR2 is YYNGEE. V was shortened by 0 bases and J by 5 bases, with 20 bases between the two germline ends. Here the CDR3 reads CASSVAAGPVQGYGYTF. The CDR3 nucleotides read TGTGCCAGCAGCGTAGCGGCAGGTCCCGTCCAGGGGTATGGCTACACCTTC.

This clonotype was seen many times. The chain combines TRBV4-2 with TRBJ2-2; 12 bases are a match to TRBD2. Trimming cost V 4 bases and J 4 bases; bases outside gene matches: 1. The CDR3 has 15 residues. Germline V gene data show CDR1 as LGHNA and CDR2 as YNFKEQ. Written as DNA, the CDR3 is TGTGCCAGCAGCCCTAGCGGGAGGGCCACCGGGGAGCTGTTTTTT. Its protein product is CASSPSGRATGELFF.

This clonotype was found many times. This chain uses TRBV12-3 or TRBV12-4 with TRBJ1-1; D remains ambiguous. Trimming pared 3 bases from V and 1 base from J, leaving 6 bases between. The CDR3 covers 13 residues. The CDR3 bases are TGTGCCAGCAGTTTCGGGCAGAACACTGAAGCTTTCTTT. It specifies CASSFGQNTEAFF.

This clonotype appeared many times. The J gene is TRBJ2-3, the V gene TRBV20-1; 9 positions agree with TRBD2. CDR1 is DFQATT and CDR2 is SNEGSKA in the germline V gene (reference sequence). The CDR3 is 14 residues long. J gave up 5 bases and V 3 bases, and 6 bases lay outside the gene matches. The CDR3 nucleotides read TGCAGTGCTAGTCCGGGACTAGCCAAAGATACGCAGTATTTT. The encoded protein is CSASPGLAKDTQYF.

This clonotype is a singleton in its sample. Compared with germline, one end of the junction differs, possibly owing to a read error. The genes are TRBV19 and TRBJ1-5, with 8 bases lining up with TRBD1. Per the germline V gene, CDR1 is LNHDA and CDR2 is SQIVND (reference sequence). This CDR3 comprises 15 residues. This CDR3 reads CASRTGDRDNPPQHF. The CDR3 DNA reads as TGTGCCAGTAGGACAGGGGATCGGGACAATCCGCCCCAGCATTTT.

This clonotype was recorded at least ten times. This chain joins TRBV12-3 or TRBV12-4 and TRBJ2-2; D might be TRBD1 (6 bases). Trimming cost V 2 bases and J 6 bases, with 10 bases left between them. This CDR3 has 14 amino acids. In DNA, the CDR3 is TGTGCCAGCAGTTTAACAGGGTGGCCCGGGGAGCTGTTTTTT. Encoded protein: CASSLTGWPGELFF.

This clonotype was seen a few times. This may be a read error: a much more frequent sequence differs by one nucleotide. In DNA, the CDR3 is TGCAGTGTCGGAGGGGGGGCCAATCAGCCCCAGCATTTT. It translates to CSVGGGANQPQHF. V gene TRBV20-1 combines with J gene TRBJ1-5; tentative D call: TRBD1 (6 bases). Trimming removed 7 bases at V and 3 bases at J, with 13 bases between. The germline CDR1 and CDR2 sequences are DFQATT and SNEGSKA (reference sequence). This CDR3 region has 13 residues.

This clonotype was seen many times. The CDR3 nucleotides read TGTGCCAGCAGGCCATACCAGGGGCACACTGAAGCTTTCTTT. This gives the protein CASRPYQGHTEAFF. The chain is built from TRBV28 and TRBJ1-1; D possibly corresponds to TRBD1 (6 bases). Germline V lookup: CDR1 MDHEN, CDR2 SYDVKM. Trimming took 6 bases from V and 3 from J, leaving 14 bases between them. CDR3 length: 14 amino acids. Combining the CDR3 with reference TRBV28 and TRBJ1-1 gives the whole variable domain DVKVTQSSRYLVKRTGEKVFLECVQDMDHENMFWYRQDPGLGLRLIYFSYDVKMKEKGDIPEGYSVSREKKERFSLILESASTNQTSMYLCASRPYQGHTEAFFGQGTRLTVV.